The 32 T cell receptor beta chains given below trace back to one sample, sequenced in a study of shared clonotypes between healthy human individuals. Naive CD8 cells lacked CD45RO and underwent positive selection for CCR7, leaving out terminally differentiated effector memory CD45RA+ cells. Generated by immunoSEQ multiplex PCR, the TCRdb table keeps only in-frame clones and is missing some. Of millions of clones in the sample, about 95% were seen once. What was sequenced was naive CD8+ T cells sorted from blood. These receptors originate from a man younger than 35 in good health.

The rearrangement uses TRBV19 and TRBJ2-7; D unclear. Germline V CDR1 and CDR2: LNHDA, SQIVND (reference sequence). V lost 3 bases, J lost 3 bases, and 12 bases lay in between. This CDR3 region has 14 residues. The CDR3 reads CASSIKNGNYEQYF. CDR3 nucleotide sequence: TGTGCCAGTAGTATCAAGAACGGAAACTACGAGCAGTACTTC. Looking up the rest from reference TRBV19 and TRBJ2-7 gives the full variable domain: DGGITQSPKYLFRKEGQNVTLSCEQNLNHDAMYWYRQDPGQGLRLIYYSQIVNDFQKGDIAEGYSVSREKKESFPLTVTSAQKNPTAFYLCASSIKNGNYEQYFGPGTRLTVT.

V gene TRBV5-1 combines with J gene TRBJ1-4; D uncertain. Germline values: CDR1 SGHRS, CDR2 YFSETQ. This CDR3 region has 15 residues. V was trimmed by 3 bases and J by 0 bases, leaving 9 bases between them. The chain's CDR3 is CASSWEGSTNEKLFF. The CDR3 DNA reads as TGCGCCAGCAGCTGGGAGGGTTCAACTAATGAAAAACTGTTTTTT.

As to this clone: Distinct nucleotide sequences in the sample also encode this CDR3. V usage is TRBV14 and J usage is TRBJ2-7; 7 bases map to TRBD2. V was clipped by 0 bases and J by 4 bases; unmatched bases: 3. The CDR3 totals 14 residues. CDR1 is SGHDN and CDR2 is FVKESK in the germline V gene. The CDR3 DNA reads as TGTGCCAGCAGCCAAGAGGGGGGGTCATACGAGCAGTACTTC. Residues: CASSQEGGSYEQYF. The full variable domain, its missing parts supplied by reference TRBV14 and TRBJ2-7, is EAGVTQFPSHSVIEKGQTVTLRCDPISGHDNLYWYRRVMGKEIKFLLHFVKESKQDESGMPNNRFLAERTGGTYSTLKVQPAELEDSGVYFCASSQEGGSYEQYFGPGTRLTVT.

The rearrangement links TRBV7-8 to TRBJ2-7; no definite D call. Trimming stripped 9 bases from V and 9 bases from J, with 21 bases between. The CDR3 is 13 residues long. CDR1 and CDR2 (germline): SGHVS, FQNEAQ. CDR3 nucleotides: TGTGCCAGTACTGCGGCGGACCACCCGGGGCAGTACTTC. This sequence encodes CASTAADHPGQYF.

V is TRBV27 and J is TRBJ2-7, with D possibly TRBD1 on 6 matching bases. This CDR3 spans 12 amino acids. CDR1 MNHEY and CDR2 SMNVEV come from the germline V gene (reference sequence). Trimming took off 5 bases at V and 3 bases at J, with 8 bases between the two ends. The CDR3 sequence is CASSQGLYEQYF. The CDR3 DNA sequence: TGTGCCAGCAGTCAGGGGCTCTACGAGCAGTACTTC.

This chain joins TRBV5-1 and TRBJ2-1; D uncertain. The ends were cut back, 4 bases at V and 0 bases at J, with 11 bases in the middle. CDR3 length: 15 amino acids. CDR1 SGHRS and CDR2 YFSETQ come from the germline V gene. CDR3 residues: CASSPTGYSYNEQFF. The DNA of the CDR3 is TGCGCCAGCAGCCCTACCGGGTACTCCTACAATGAGCAGTTCTTC. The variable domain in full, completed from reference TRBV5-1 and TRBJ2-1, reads KAGVTQTPRYLIKTRGQQVTLSCSPISGHRSVSWYQQTPGQGLQFLFEYFSETQRNKGNFPGRFSGRQFSNSRSEMNVSTLELGDSALYLCASSPTGYSYNEQFFGPGTRLTVL.

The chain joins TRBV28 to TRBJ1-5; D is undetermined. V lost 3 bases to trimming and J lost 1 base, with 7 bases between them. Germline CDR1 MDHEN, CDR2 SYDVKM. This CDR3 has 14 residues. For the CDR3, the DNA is TGTGCCAGCAGTTTTTTGGACAGCAATCAGCCCCAGCATTTT. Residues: CASSFLDSNQPQHF. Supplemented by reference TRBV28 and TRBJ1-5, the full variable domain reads DVKVTQSSRYLVKRTGEKVFLECVQDMDHENMFWYRQDPGLGLRLIYFSYDVKMKEKGDIPEGYSVSREKKERFSLILESASTNQTSMYLCASSFLDSNQPQHFGDGTRLSIL.

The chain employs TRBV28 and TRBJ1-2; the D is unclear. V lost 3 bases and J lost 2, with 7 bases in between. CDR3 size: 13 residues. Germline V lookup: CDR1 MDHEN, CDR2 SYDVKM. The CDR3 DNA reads TGTGCCAGCAGTTTCCTGGGGAACTATGGCTACACCTTC. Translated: CASSFLGNYGYTF.

In DNA form, the CDR3 reads TGTGCCAGCAGGCTGACTCCAGGCGGCATCGTAGACATTCAGTACTTC. Its protein is CASRLTPGGIVDIQYF. The J gene is TRBJ2-4, the V gene TRBV2; no clear D. Germline assignment: CDR1 SNHLY and CDR2 FYNNEI. The ends were cut back, 6 bases at V and 8 bases at J, with 23 bases in the middle. The CDR3 loop spans 16 amino acids.

The chain's CDR3 is CASSPWTSGRALRYEQYF. CDR3 DNA sequence: TGTGCCAGCAGCCCGTGGACTAGCGGGAGGGCTCTCAGGTACGAGCAGTACTTC. The gene calls are TRBV5-6 and TRBJ2-7, with TRBD2 matching 15 bases. The V gene's germline CDR1 is SGHDT and CDR2 YYEEEE. V dropped 4 bases and J dropped 4; count of bases not matched to a gene: 12. CDR3 length equals 18 residues.

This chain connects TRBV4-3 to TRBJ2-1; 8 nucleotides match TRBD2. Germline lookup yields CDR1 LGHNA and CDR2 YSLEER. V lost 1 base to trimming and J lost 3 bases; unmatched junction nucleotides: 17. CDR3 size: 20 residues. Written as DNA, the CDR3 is TGCGCCAGCAGCCAAGGGGTATTTGGTACCGGACTAGCTTACTACAATGAGCAGTTCTTC. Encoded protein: CASSQGVFGTGLAYYNEQFF.

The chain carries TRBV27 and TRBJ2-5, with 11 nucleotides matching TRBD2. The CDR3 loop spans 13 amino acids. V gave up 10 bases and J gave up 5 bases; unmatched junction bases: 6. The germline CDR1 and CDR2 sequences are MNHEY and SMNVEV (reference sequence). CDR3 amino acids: CATGTSGTETQYF. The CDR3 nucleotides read TGTGCCACGGGGACTAGCGGAACGGAGACCCAGTACTTC.

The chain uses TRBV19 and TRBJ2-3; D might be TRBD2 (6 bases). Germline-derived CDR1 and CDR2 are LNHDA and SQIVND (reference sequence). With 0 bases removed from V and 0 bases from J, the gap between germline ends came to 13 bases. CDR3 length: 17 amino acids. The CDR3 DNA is TGTGCCAGTAGTATAGATCCCGGGAGCCCCAGCACAGATACGCAGTATTTT. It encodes CASSIDPGSPSTDTQYF.

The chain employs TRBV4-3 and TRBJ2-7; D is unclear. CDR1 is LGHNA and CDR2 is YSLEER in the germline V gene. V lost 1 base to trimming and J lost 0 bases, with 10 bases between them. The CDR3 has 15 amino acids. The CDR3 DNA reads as TGCGCCAGCAGCCAAGTGCAGTGGGGCTCCTACGAGCAGTACTTC. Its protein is CASSQVQWGSYEQYF.

The CDR3, as DNA: TGTGCCAGCAGACCCGGGACAGTTTACAATGAGCAGTTCTTC. This translates into CASRPGTVYNEQFF. The V call is TRBV27, the J call TRBJ2-1; TRBD1 matches 7 bases. The trim removed 6 bases at V and 4 bases at J, leaving 6 bases unmatched. Germline lookup yields CDR1 MNHEY and CDR2 SMNVEV (reference sequence). The CDR3 runs 14 residues.

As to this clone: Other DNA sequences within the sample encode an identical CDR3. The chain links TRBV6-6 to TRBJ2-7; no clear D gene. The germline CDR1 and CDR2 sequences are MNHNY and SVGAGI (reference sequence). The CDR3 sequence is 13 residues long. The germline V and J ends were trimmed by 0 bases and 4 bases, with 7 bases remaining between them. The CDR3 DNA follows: TGTGCCAGCAGTTACTCGATAGAGTACGAGCAGTACTTC. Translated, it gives CASSYSIEYEQYF.

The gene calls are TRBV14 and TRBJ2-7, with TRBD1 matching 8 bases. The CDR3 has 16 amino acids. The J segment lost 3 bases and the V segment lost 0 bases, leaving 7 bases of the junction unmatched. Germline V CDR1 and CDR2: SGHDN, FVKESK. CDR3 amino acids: CASSQEERDRGYEQYF. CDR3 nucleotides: TGTGCCAGCAGCCAAGAAGAGCGAGACAGGGGCTACGAGCAGTACTTC.

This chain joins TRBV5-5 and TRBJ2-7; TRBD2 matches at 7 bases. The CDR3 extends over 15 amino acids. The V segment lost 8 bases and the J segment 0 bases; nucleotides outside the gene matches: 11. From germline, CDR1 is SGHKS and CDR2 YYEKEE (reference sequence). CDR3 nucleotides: TGTGCCAGTCTCTCCCCGGGAGGTGGCTCCTACGAGCAGTACTTC. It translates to CASLSPGGGSYEQYF.

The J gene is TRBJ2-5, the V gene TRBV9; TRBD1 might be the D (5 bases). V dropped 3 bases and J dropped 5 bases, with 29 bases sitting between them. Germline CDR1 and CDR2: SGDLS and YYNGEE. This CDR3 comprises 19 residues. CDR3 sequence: CASSERNGADLLEVETQYF. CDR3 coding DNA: TGTGCCAGCAGCGAGAGGAATGGGGCGGACCTTCTCGAAGTGGAGACCCAGTACTTC.

Written as DNA, the CDR3 is TGTGCCTGGAGTCCTAGCGGATTATGGAGAGAGACCCAGTACTTC. Protein: CAWSPSGLWRETQYF. The genes are TRBV30 and TRBJ2-5; TRBD2 matches 7 bases. The CDR3 is 15 amino acids. CDR1 and CDR2 (germline): GTSNPN, SVGIG (reference sequence). J lost 4 bases, V lost 2 bases, and 10 bases had no gene match.

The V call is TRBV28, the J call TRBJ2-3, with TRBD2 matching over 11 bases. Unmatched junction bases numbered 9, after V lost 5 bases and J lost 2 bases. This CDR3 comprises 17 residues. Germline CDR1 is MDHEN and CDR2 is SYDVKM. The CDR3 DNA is TGTGCCAGCAGTCAACGCCGACTAGCGGGGTTCACAGATACGCAGTATTTT. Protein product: CASSQRRLAGFTDTQYF.

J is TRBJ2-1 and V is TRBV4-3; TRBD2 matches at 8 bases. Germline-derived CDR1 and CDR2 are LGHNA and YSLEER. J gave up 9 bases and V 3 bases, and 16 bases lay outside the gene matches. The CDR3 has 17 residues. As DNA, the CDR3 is TGCGCCAGCAGCCACCTCTCGGGAGGGGCGCCCTGGGCTGAGCAGTTCTTC. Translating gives CASSHLSGGAPWAEQFF.

CDR3 sequence (DNA): TGTGCCAGCAGCTTAGAAGGACTTAACTCCTACGAGCAGTACTTC. Its translation is CASSLEGLNSYEQYF. This sequence joins TRBV11-2 and TRBJ2-7; tentatively, D is TRBD2 (5 bases). The CDR3 is made up of 15 amino acids. CDR1 is SGHAT and CDR2 is FQNNGV in the germline V gene. The V and J ends lost 0 bases and 0 bases respectively, with 9 bases between them.

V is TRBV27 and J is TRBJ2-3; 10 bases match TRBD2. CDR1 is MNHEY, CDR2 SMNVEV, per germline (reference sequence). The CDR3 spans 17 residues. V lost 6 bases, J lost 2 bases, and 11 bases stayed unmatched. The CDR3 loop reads CASSPSGGAGYTDTQYF. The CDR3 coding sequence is TGTGCCAGCAGCCCCAGCGGGGGGGCCGGTTACACAGATACGCAGTATTTT.

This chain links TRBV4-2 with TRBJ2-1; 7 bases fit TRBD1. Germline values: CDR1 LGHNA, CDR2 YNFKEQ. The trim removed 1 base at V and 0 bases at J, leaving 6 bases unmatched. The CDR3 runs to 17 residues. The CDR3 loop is CASSQGQDRSSYNEQFF. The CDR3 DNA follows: TGTGCCAGCAGCCAAGGGCAGGACAGGAGCTCCTACAATGAGCAGTTCTTC.

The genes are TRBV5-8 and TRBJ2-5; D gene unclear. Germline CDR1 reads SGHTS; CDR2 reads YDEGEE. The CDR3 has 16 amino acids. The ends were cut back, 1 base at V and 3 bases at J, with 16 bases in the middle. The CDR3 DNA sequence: TGTGCCAGCAGCTTGCAGTGGACGCCTCAAAAAGAGACCCAGTACTTC. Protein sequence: CASSLQWTPQKETQYF.

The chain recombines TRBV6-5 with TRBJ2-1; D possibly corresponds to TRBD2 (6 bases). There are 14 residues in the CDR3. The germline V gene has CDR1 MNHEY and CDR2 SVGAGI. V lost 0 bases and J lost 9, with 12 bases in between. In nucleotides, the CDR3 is TGTGCCAGCAGTTACTCGGCGGGGCTGGGTGAGCAGTTCTTC. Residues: CASSYSAGLGEQFF.

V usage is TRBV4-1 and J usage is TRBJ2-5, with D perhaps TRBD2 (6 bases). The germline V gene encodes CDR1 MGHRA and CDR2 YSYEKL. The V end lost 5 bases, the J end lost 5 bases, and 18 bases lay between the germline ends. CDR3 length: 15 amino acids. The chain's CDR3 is CASSNYGGWRETQYF. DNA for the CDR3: TGCGCCAGCAGCAACTATGGGGGGTGGCGGGAGACCCAGTACTTC.

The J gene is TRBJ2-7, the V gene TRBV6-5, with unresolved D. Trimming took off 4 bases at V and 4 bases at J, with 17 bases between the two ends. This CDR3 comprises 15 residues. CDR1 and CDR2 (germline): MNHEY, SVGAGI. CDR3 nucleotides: TGTGCCAGCAGTTCCTCCTCGAGTAATTTGTACGAGCAGTACTTC. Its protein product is CASSSSSSNLYEQYF.

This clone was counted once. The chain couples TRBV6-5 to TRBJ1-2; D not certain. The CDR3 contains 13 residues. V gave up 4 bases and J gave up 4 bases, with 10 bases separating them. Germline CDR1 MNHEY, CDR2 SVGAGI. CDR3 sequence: CASSSMGLYGYTF. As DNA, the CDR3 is TGTGCCAGCAGTTCCATGGGTCTCTATGGCTACACCTTC.

The CDR3 sequence is CASSPIMDRREGGELFF. The CDR3, as DNA: TGTGCCAGCAGTCCAATTATGGACAGGCGAGAAGGCGGGGAGCTGTTTTTT. This chain uses TRBV28 with TRBJ2-2; TRBD1 agrees at 7 bases. The CDR3 has 17 amino acids. In germline, CDR1 is MDHEN, CDR2 SYDVKM. V was clipped by 5 bases and J by 7 bases; unmatched bases: 16.

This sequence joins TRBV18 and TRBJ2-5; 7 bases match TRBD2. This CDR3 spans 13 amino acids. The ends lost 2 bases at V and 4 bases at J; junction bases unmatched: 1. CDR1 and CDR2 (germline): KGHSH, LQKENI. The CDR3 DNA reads TGTGCCAGCTCACCATGGGAGGGAGAGACCCAGTACTTC. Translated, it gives CASSPWEGETQYF.